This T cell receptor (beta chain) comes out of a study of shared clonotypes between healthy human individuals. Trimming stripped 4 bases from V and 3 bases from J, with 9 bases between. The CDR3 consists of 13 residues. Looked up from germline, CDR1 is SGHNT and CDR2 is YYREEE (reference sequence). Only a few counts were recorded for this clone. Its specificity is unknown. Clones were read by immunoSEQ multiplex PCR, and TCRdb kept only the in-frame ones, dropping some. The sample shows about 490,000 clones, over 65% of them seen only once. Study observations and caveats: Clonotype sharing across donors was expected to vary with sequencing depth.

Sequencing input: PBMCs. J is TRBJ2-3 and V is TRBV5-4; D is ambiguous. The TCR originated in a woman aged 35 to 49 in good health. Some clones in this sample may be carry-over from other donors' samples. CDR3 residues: CASSHSRTDTQYF. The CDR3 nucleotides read TGTGCCAGCAGCCATTCGCGAACAGATACGCAGTATTTT.